This T cell receptor beta chain was recovered during a study of blood T cell repertoires in COVID-19. Study context: Samples representing acute and convalescent COVID-19 were sourced from the United States, Italy and Spain.

With 2 bases removed from V and 0 bases from J, the gap between germline ends came to 19 bases. There are 19 residues in the CDR3. From germline, CDR1 is MDHEN and CDR2 SYDVKM. Some clones are missing from TCRdb's copy, which holds only in-frame ones; the method was immunoSEQ multiplex PCR. The sample contains about 50,000 clones, approximately 85% of which appear only once. Sequencing used peripheral blood. The chain employs TRBV28 and TRBJ1-4; perhaps TRBD1 as D (5 bases). The receptor's source is a human donor in a cohort sampled during active COVID-19. CDR3: CASSLPLGGLQATNEKLFF. In nucleotides, the CDR3 is TGTGCCAGCAGTTTACCCCTCGGGGGACTACAGGCAACTAATGAAAAACTGTTTTTT. Combining the CDR3 with reference TRBV28 and TRBJ1-4 gives the whole variable domain DVKVTQSSRYLVKRTGEKVFLECVQDMDHENMFWYRQDPGLGLRLIYFSYDVKMKEKGDIPEGYSVSREKKERFSLILESASTNQTSMYLCASSLPLGGLQATNEKLFFGSGTQLSVL.